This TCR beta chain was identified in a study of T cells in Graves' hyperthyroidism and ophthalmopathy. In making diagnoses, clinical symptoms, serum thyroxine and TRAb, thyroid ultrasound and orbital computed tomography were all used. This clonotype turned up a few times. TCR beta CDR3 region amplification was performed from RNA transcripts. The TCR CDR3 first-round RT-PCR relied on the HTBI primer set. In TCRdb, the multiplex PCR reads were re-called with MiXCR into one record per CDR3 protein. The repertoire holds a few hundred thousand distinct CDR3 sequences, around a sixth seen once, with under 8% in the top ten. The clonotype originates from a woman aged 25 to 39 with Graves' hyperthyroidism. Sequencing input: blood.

The CDR3 DNA reads TGTGCTAGTGGTTTGAGTACTAGCGGGGGAATATACACCGGGGAGCTGTTTTTT. Its protein is CASGLSTSGGIYTGELFF. The chain combines TRBV12-5 with TRBJ2-2, with 11 bases lining up with TRBD2. V lost 2 bases to trimming and J lost 3 bases; unmatched junction nucleotides: 8. The CDR3 extends over 18 amino acids. CDR1 and CDR2 from the germline V gene are LGHNT and FRNRAP.